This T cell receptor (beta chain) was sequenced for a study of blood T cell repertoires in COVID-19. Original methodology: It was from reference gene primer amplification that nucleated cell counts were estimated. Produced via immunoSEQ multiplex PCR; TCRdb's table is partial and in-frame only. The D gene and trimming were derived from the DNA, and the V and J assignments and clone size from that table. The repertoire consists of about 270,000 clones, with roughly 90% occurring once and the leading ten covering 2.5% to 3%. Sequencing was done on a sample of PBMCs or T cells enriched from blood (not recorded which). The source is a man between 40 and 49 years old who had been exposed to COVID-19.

DNA for the CDR3: TGTGCCAGCAGTCCCCAGGGGGTTCTGAACTATGGCTACACCTTC. Protein sequence: CASSPQGVLNYGYTF. This chain links TRBV28 with TRBJ1-2, with 7 bases matching TRBD1. V shed 5 bases and J 2 bases; nucleotides not matched to a gene: 8. Germline CDR1 MDHEN, CDR2 SYDVKM. CDR3 length equals 15 residues.